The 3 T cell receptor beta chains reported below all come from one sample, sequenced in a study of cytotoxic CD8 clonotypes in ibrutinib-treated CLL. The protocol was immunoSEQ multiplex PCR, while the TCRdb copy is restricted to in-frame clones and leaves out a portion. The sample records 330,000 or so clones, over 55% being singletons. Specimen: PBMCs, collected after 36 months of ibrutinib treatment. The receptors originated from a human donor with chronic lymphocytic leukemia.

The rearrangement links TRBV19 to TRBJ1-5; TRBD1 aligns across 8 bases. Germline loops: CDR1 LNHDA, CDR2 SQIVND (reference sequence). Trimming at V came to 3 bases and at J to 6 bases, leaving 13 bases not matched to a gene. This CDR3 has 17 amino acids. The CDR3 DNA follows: TGTGCCAGTAGTATCGGGCAGGGGGCGGCCCTGGGTCAGCCCCAGCATTTT. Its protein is CASSIGQGAALGQPQHF.

The CDR3 protein is CASSLLPPEFLVNYGYTF. In nucleotides, the CDR3 is TGTGCCAGCAGCTTGTTGCCCCCGGAGTTCCTAGTTAACTATGGCTACACCTTC. The rearrangement links TRBV5-5 to TRBJ1-2; D call uncertain. CDR3 length equals 18 residues. Germline V gives CDR1 SGHKS, CDR2 YYEKEE (reference sequence). V dropped 1 base and J dropped 1 base, with 20 bases sitting between them.

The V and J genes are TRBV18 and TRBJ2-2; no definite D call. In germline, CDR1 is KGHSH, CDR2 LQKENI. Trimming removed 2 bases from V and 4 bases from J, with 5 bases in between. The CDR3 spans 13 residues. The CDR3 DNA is TGTGCCAGCTCACCAAGTTTCACCGGGGAGCTGTTTTTT. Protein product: CASSPSFTGELFF.